These 20 T cell receptor beta chains share one sample of origin, sequenced in a study of blood T cell repertoires in COVID-19 (dated by TCRdb to 2018 to 2021). Receptor amplification or capture employed the immunoSEQ multiplex PCR assay. TCRdb holds this immuneACCESS table with in-frame rearrangements only. Some clones are missing; in checked studies, unresolved V genes explain under half, and the rest has no known cause. The sample table holds hundreds of thousands of clones, of which around 89% were seen once. The ten largest clonotypes hold roughly 8.9% of the sample. Sequencing used PBMCs or T cells enriched from blood (not recorded which). The receptors were gathered from a woman between 40 and 50 years old who had recovered from COVID-19.

The chain carries TRBV29-1 and TRBJ1-4; TRBD1 might be the D (6 bases). The CDR3 contains 14 residues. The V end was cut by 3 bases, the J end by 8 bases, with 16 bases between. Germline CDR1 is SQVTM and CDR2 is ANQGSEA. CDR3 sequence (DNA): TGCAGCGTTGATGCAGGGGATGGTTCAGAAAAACTGTTTTTT. Its translation: CSVDAGDGSEKLFF.

This chain links TRBV19 with TRBJ2-1; D gene uncertain. This CDR3 is 13 amino acids long. The germline V gene has CDR1 LNHDA and CDR2 SQIVND (reference sequence). V was pared by 6 bases and J by 0 bases, with 6 bases between. CDR3 in amino acids: CASRSSSYNEQFF. The CDR3 nucleotides read TGTGCCAGTAGGAGTAGCTCCTACAATGAGCAGTTCTTC.

J is TRBJ1-1 and V is TRBV10-3; perhaps TRBD1 as D (5 bases). Germline CDR1 is ENHRY and CDR2 is SYGVKD. V lost 5 bases and J 4 bases, leaving 11 bases between the germline ends. This CDR3 has 13 amino acids. CDR3: CAISLKGSTEAFF. DNA for the CDR3: TGTGCCATCAGTTTAAAGGGGTCCACTGAAGCTTTCTTT.

The rearrangement joins TRBV7-2 to TRBJ2-1; D gene unclear. V was shortened by 6 bases and J by 0 bases, with 15 bases between the two germline ends. From germline, CDR1 is SGHTA and CDR2 FQGNSA. The CDR3 extends over 16 amino acids. The CDR3 DNA reads as TGTGCCAGCAGTTCTTGGGCTTCCTCCTCCTACAATGAGCAGTTCTTC. Translation: CASSSWASSSYNEQFF.

This sequence joins TRBV11-3 and TRBJ2-7, with 7 bases identical to TRBD1. V lost 1 base, J lost 1 base, and 4 bases stayed unmatched. CDR1 and CDR2 from the germline V gene are SGHNT and YENEEA. The CDR3 consists of 15 residues. Written as DNA, the CDR3 is TGTGCCAGCAGCTTAGGTGGGACAGTTTCCTACGAGCAGTACTTC. Translated, it gives CASSLGGTVSYEQYF.

The gene calls are TRBV5-1 and TRBJ2-5, with a weak D call TRBD1 (6 bases). Trimming took off 4 bases at V and 1 base at J, with 11 bases between the two ends. In germline, CDR1 is SGHRS, CDR2 YFSETQ. The CDR3 runs 14 residues. The CDR3 here is CASSVQGPQETQYF. The CDR3 nucleotides are TGCGCCAGCAGCGTACAGGGACCCCAAGAGACCCAGTACTTC.

The V and J genes are TRBV4-3 and TRBJ1-3, with no clear D. Trimming removed 0 bases from V and 4 bases from J, with 7 bases in between. The CDR3 loop spans 14 amino acids. Germline CDR1 reads LGHNA; CDR2 reads YSLEER. CDR3 in amino acids: CASSQEYSGNTIYF. The CDR3, as DNA: TGCGCCAGCAGCCAAGAATACAGCGGAAACACCATATATTTT.

The chain couples TRBV3-1 (or the pseudogene TRBV3-2) to TRBJ2-1; 7 positions match TRBD2. The CDR3 has 14 residues. The V gene's germline CDR1 is LGHDT and CDR2 YNNKEL (reference sequence). The trim removed 7 bases at V and 4 bases at J, leaving 7 bases unmatched. The CDR3: CASTGGSAYNEQFF. Here the CDR3 DNA reads TGTGCCAGCACGGGCGGGAGCGCTTACAATGAGCAGTTCTTC.

This clone was picked up a small number of times. J is TRBJ2-2 and V is TRBV6-6; D gene uncertain. V shed 0 bases and J shed 4 bases, with 6 bases lying between them. The CDR3 is made up of 14 amino acids. Germline V gene sequence: CDR1 MNHNY, CDR2 SVGAGI (reference sequence). CDR3 bases: TGTGCCAGCAGTTACTCCACAACCACCGGGGAGCTGTTTTTT. It is translated as CASSYSTTTGELFF.

V and J are TRBV23-1 and TRBJ2-7; 8 bases match TRBD2. TRBV23-1 is flagged as an ORF with uncertain function. V shed 3 bases and J 3 bases; nucleotides not matched to a gene: 10. The CDR3 has 16 amino acids. Here the CDR3 reads CASSHGRGALGYEQYF. CDR3 nucleotides: TGCGCCAGCAGTCACGGGAGGGGGGCGCTGGGCTACGAGCAGTACTTC.

This clone occurred once. The rearrangement uses TRBV11-1 and TRBJ1-6, with D possibly being TRBD1 (6 bases). Trimming took 2 bases from V and 10 from J, leaving 9 bases between them. CDR3 length: 13 amino acids. Germline V gene lookup returns CDR1 SGHAT and CDR2 FQDESV (reference sequence). The CDR3 DNA is TGTGCCAGCAGCTTACAGACAGGCTCACCCCTCCACTTT. Translation gives CASSLQTGSPLHF. The whole variable domain, remainder taken from reference TRBV11-1 and TRBJ1-6, is EAEVAQSPRYKITEKSQAVAFWCDPISGHATLYWYRQILGQGPELLVQFQDESVVDDSQLPKDRFSAERLKGVDSTLKIQPAELGDSAMYLCASSLQTGSPLHFGNGTRLTVT.

The V and J genes are TRBV6-2 or TRBV6-3 and TRBJ2-3; D not resolved. The CDR3 extends over 15 amino acids. Between the trimmed V and J ends, which lost 5 bases and 6 bases, there was a span of 18 bases. The germline gives CDR1 MNHEY, CDR2 SVGEGT. The CDR3 region has the DNA TGTGCCAGCAGTGACACGTCAGGTTATTGGGATACGCAGTATTTT. It encodes CASSDTSGYWDTQYF.

The V gene is TRBV5-8, the J gene TRBJ2-2; 8 positions match TRBD1. The CDR3 is 17 amino acids. V lost 2 bases and J lost 5; bases outside the gene matches: 11. Per the germline V gene, CDR1 is SGHTS and CDR2 is YDEGEE. CDR3 DNA sequence: TGTGCCAGCAGCTTTTCGGGACAGGTAGTAAGGACCGGGGAGCTGTTTTTT. Protein product: CASSFSGQVVRTGELFF.

The chain links TRBV4-2 to TRBJ2-1; 15 nucleotides line up with TRBD2. The germline V gene has CDR1 LGHNA and CDR2 YNFKEQ. With V trimmed by 8 bases and J by 4 bases, 0 bases remained unmatched. This CDR3 has 14 amino acids. The CDR3 loop reads CASGLAGGYNEQFF. The CDR3 DNA reads as TGTGCCAGCGGACTAGCGGGAGGGTACAATGAGCAGTTCTTC.

V usage is TRBV11-2 and J usage is TRBJ1-6; D gene ambiguous. With 4 bases removed from V and 9 bases from J, the gap between germline ends came to 16 bases. The CDR3 has 15 residues. The germline gives CDR1 SGHAT, CDR2 FQNNGV. The CDR3 DNA sequence: TGTGCCAGCAGCTCCCTCCGGGGTCAGAGTTCACCCCTCCACTTT. Its protein is CASSSLRGQSSPLHF.

The V gene is TRBV7-9, the J gene TRBJ1-1, with D maybe TRBD1 (6 bases). The V gene lost 3 bases and the J gene lost 7 bases, with 12 bases spanning the gap. This CDR3 region has 13 residues. From germline, CDR1 is SEHNR and CDR2 FQNEAQ (reference sequence). CDR3 DNA: TGTGCCAGCAGCTTTAGTGCAGGGGATGAAGCTTTCTTT. This translates into CASSFSAGDEAFF.

The V gene is TRBV7-9, the J gene TRBJ1-1, with D tentatively TRBD1 (6 bases). Looked up from germline, CDR1 is SEHNR and CDR2 is FQNEAQ (reference sequence). This CDR3 is 14 amino acids long. With 4 bases removed from V and 5 bases from J, the gap between germline ends came to 14 bases. The CDR3 sequence: CASSSNLDRTEAFF. In DNA, the CDR3 is TGTGCCAGCAGCTCCAATCTCGACAGGACTGAAGCTTTCTTT.

This rearrangement joins TRBV7-9 to TRBJ1-3; tentatively, D is TRBD1 (6 bases). In germline, CDR1 is SEHNR, CDR2 FQNEAQ (reference sequence). Trimming removed 3 bases from V and 4 bases from J, with 13 bases in between. The CDR3 loop spans 15 amino acids. In DNA, the CDR3 is TGTGCCAGCAGCTTTAACAGGGTAGCCGGAAACACCATATATTTT. Translating gives CASSFNRVAGNTIYF.

This clone was counted once. The chain links TRBV30 to TRBJ1-1; D may be TRBD1 (5 bases). CDR3 length: 14 residues. Germline V gene lookup returns CDR1 GTSNPN and CDR2 SVGIG (reference sequence). The V end lost 5 bases, the J end lost 4 bases, and 17 bases lay between the germline ends. The CDR3: CAWRRGGKSTEAFF. CDR3 in DNA: TGTGCCTGGCGTCGTGGGGGGAAGAGCACTGAAGCTTTCTTT. Together with reference TRBV30 and TRBJ1-1, the CDR3 gives the full variable domain: SQTIHQWPATLVQPVGSPLSLECTVEGTSNPNLYWYRQAAGRGLQLLFYSVGIGQISSEVPQNLSASRPQDRQFILSSKKLLLSDSGFYLCAWRRGGKSTEAFFGQGTRLTVV.

This chain uses TRBV29-1 with TRBJ1-2; 8 bases agree with TRBD1. Germline V gives CDR1 SQVTM, CDR2 ANQGSEA. The CDR3 contains 16 residues. J lost 2 bases, V lost 1 base, and 9 bases had no gene match. The CDR3 sequence is CSVEVMKGQENYGYTF. The CDR3 DNA reads as TGCAGCGTTGAAGTCATGAAGGGACAGGAGAACTATGGCTACACCTTC.